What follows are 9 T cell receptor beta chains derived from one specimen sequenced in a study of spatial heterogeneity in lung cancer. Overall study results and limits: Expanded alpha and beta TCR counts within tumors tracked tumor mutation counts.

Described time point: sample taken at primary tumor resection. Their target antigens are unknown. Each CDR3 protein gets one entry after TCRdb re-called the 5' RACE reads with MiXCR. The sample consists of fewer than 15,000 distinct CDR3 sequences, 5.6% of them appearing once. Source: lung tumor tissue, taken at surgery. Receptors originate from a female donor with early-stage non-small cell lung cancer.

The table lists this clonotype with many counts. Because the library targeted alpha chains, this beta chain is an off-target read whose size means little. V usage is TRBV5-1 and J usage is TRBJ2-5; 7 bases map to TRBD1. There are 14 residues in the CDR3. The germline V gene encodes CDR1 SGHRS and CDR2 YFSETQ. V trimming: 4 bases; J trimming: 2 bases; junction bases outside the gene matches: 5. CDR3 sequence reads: CASSKGQNQETQYF. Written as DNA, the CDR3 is TGCGCCAGCAGCAAGGGACAGAATCAAGAGACCCAGTACTTC.

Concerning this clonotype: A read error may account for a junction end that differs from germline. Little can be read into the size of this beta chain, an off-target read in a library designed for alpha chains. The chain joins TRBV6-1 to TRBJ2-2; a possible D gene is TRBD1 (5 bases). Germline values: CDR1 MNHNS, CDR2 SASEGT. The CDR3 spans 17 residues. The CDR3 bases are TGTGCCGGCAGGGCGGTTTCAGGGTTCGCGAACACCGGGGAGCTGTTTTTT. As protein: CAGRAVSGFANTGELFF.

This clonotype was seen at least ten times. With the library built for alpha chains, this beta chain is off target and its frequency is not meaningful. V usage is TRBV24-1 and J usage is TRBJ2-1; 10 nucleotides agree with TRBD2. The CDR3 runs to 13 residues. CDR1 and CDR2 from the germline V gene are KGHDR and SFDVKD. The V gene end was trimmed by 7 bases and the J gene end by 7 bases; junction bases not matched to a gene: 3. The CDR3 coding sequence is TGTGCCACCAGGGGAGCGGGAGGGAATGAGCAGTTCTTC. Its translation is CATRGAGGNEQFF.

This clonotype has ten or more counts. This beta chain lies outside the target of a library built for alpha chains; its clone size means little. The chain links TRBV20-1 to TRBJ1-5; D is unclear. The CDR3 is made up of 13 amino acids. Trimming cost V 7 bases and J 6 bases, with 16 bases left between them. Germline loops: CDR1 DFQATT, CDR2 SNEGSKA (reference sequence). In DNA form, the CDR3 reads TGCAGTGTCTCTAGATCAATCGGTCAGCCCCAGCATTTT. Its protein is CSVSRSIGQPQHF.

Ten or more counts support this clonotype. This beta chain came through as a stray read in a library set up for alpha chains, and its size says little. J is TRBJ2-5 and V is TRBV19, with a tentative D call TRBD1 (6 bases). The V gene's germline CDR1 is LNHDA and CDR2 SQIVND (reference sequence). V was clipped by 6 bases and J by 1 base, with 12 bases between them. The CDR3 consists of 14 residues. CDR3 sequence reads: CASRNQGTQETQYF. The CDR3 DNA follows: TGTGCCAGTAGAAACCAGGGGACCCAAGAGACCCAGTACTTC.

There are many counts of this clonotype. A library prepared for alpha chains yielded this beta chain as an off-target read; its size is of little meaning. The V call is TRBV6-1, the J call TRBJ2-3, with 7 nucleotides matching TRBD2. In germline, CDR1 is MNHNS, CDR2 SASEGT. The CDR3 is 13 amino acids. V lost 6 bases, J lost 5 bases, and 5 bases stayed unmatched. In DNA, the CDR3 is TGTGCCAGCAGGAATAGCGGGCTAGATACGCAGTATTTT. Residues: CASRNSGLDTQYF.

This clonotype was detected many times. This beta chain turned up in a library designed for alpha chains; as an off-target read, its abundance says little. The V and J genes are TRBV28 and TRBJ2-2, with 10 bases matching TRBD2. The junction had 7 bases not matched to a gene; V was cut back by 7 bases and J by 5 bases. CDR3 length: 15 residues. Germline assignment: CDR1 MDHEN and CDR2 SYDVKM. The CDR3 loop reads CASNRLAGRTGELFF. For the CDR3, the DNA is TGTGCCAGCAACCGACTAGCGGGTCGTACCGGGGAGCTGTTTTTT. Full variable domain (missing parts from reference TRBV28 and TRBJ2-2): DVKVTQSSRYLVKRTGEKVFLECVQDMDHENMFWYRQDPGLGLRLIYFSYDVKMKEKGDIPEGYSVSREKKERFSLILESASTNQTSMYLCASNRLAGRTGELFFGEGSRLTVL.

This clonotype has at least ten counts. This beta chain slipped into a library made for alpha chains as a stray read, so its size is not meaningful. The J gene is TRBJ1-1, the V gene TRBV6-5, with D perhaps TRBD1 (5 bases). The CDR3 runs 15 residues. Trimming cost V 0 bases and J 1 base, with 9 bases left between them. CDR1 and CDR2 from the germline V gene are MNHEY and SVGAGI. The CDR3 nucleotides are TGTGCCAGCAGTTACTCTTTCGGGGGGAACACTGAAGCTTTCTTT. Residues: CASSYSFGGNTEAFF.

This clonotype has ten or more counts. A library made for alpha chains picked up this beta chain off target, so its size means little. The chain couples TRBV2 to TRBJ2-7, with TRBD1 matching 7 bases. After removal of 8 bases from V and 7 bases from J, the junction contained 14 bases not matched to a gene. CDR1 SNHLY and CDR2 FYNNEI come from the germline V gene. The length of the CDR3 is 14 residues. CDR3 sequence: CASGRQGSLGEQYF. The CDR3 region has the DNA TGTGCCAGCGGAAGACAGGGCTCACTGGGGGAGCAGTACTTC.